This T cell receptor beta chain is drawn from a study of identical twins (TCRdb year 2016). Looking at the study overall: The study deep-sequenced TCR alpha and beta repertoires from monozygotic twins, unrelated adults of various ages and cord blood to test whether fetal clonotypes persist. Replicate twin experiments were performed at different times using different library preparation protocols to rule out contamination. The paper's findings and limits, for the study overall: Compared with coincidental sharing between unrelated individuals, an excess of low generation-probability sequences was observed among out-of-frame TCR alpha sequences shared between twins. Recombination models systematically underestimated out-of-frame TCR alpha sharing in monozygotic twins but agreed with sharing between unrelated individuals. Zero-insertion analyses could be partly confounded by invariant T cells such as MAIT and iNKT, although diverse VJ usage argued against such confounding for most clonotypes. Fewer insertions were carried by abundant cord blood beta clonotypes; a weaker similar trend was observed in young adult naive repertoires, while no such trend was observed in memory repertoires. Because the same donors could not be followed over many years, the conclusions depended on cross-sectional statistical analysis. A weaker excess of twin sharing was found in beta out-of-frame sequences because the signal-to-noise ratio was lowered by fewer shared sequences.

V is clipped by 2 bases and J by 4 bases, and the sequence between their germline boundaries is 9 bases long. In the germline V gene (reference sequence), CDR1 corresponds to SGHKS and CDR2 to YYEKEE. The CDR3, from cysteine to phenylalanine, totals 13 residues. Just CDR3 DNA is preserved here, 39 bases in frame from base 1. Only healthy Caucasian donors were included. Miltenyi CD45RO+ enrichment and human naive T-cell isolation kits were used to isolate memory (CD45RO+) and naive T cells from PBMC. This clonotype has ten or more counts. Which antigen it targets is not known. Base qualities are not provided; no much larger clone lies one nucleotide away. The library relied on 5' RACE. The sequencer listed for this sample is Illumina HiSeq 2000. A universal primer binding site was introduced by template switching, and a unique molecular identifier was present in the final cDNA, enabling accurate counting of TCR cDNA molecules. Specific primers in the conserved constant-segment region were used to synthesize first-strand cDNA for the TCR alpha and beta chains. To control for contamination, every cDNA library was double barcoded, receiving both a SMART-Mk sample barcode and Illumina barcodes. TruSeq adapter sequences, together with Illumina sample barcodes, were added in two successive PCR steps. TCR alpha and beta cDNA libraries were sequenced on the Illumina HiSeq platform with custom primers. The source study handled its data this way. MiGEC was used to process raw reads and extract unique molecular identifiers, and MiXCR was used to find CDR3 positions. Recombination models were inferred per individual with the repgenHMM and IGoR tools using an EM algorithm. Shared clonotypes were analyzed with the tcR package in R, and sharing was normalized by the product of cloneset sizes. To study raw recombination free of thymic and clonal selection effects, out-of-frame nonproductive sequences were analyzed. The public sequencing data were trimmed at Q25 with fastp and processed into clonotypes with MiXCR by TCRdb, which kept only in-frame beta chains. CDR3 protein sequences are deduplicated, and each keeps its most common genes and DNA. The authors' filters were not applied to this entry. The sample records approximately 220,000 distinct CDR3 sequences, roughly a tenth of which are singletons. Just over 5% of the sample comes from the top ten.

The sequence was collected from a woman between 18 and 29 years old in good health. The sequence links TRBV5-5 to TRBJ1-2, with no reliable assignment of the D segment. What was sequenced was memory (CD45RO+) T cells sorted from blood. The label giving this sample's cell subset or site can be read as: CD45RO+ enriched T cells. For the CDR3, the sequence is CASSLRGSYGYTF. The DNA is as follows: TGTGCCAGCAGCTTACGGGGAAGCTATGGCTACACCTTC.